This entry features one T cell receptor beta chain sequence. These data originate in a study of blood T cell repertoires in COVID-19. Using immunoSEQ multiplex PCR, the repertoire was profiled, and TCRdb retains in-frame clones only, with some absent. The sample has about 200,000 clones; just over 85% are singletons. The germline V gene encodes CDR1 GTSNPN and CDR2 SVGIG (reference sequence). Unmatched junction bases numbered 15, after V lost 4 bases and J lost 10 bases. The CDR3 covers 15 residues. The J gene is TRBJ1-1, the V gene TRBV30; TRBD1 matches at 10 bases. This receptor was obtained from a man aged 25 to 40 who had recovered from COVID-19. Input material: peripheral blood. The CDR3: CAWNSAGQGFLGAFF. The CDR3 DNA reads as TGTGCCTGGAATAGTGCGGGACAGGGGTTTCTTGGAGCTTTCTTT.